This T cell receptor beta chain is from a study of T cell repertoires in ileal Crohn's disease. Time point: inflamed ileum from the surgical specimen. The method was immunoSEQ multiplex PCR; TCRdb's version includes in-frame clones alone and lacks a portion of them. The data show about 5,400 clones, 82% seen once. The sample consisted of ileal tissue. The source of this sequence is an adult with Crohn's disease.

The CDR3 DNA reads as TGTGCCAGCAGCCAGCCGACTAGCGGGCCCCACAATGAGCAGTTCTTC. This sequence encodes CASSQPTSGPHNEQFF. The chain joins TRBV4-2 to TRBJ2-1, with 10 bases matching TRBD2. In germline, CDR1 is LGHNA, CDR2 YNFKEQ. V was clipped by 3 bases and J by 5 bases; unmatched bases: 7. The CDR3 totals 16 residues.